This TCR beta chain was captured in a study of blood T cell repertoires in COVID-19. Study-level background: Sites across the United States, Italy and Spain contributed samples from acute and convalescent COVID-19. PBMCs, B-cell-depleted T cells, or T cells provided the cDNA or gDNA that made up the material.

The germline V gene has CDR1 MDHEN and CDR2 SYDVKM. The CDR3 runs 14 residues. Deletions cut 5 bases from V and 4 bases from J, with 14 bases between. Method: immunoSEQ multiplex PCR; TCRdb's copy keeps in-frame clones and lacks some. Of almost 300,000 clones in the sample, about 88% were seen once. The sample consisted of peripheral blood. The V and J genes are TRBV28 and TRBJ1-1, with D tentatively TRBD1 (5 bases). The sequence came from a man aged 70-80 years with acute or convalescent COVID-19. CDR3 bases: TGTGCCAGCAGTCCAACCTGGGGGGGCACTGAAGCTTTCTTT. Residues: CASSPTWGGTEAFF.